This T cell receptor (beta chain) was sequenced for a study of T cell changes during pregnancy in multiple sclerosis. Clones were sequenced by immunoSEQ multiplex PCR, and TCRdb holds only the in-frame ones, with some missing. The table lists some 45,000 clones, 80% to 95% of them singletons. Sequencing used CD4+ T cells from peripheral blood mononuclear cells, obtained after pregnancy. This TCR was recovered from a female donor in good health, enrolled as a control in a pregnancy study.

CDR3 sequence: CASSLGRGPTGGTQYF. The CDR3 DNA follows: TGTGCCAGCAGCTTGGGGAGGGGACCGACCGGTGGGACCCAGTACTTC. The chain links TRBV5-6 to TRBJ2-5; possibly TRBD2 for D (6 bases). Trimming removed 0 bases at V and 7 bases at J, with 19 bases between. CDR3 length equals 16 residues. Germline V lookup: CDR1 SGHDT, CDR2 YYEEEE.